These 20 T cell receptor beta chains were all obtained from the same sample, sequenced in a study of cytomegalovirus exposure and HLA in healthy donors. PCR employed 60 Vbeta and 13 Jbeta primers. The table came from immunoSEQ multiplex PCR; TCRdb's copy has only in-frame clones and leaves some out. The profile shows around 160,000 clones, roughly 79% of them singletons. The specimen was PBMCs. Source of these receptors: a young man in good health and CMV-seropositive.

This clone was seen a few times. The chain couples TRBV7-9 to TRBJ1-1; D gene uncertain. Per the germline V gene, CDR1 is SEHNR and CDR2 is FQNEAQ (reference sequence). The ends were cut back, 1 base at V and 10 bases at J, with 10 bases in the middle. This CDR3 region has 12 residues. The CDR3: CASSLGRELAFF. The DNA of the CDR3 is TGTGCCAGCAGCTTAGGACGGGAATTAGCTTTCTTT.

The chain carries TRBV10-3 and TRBJ2-3, with a weak D call TRBD2 (6 bases). With 3 bases removed from V and 1 base from J, the gap between germline ends came to 17 bases. Per germline, CDR1 ENHRY and CDR2 SYGVKD. The CDR3 consists of 17 residues. The CDR3 reads CAISDLGTASGTDTQYF. Written as DNA, the CDR3 is TGTGCCATCAGTGACCTTGGGACTGCTTCAGGCACAGATACGCAGTATTTT.

In the case of this clone: This specimen includes other DNA sequences encoding the same CDR3. The chain has TRBV11-2 and TRBJ2-7, with a weak D call TRBD2 (6 bases). Looked up from germline, CDR1 is SGHAT and CDR2 is FQNNGV. V gave up 3 bases and J gave up 0 bases, with 12 bases separating them. The CDR3 is made up of 15 amino acids. CDR3 in DNA: TGTGCCAGCAGCTTCGGTGGGGGGAGCTCCTACGAGCAGTACTTC. Translated, it gives CASSFGGGSSYEQYF.

The rearrangement joins TRBV6-5 to TRBJ2-7; 9 nucleotides agree with TRBD1. The trim removed 6 bases at V and 7 bases at J, leaving 10 bases unmatched. CDR1 and CDR2 from the germline V gene are MNHEY and SVGAGI. The CDR3 has 14 residues. The CDR3 bases are TGTGCCAGCAGCTCACCGGGACAGGGTTGGGAGCAGTACTTC. Its protein is CASSSPGQGWEQYF.

This chain uses TRBV10-3 with TRBJ1-1; TRBD1 agrees at 7 bases. Germline lookup yields CDR1 ENHRY and CDR2 SYGVKD. The V and J ends lost 7 bases and 4 bases, in that order; junction bases with no gene match: 15. The CDR3 length is 16 residues. DNA of the CDR3: TGTGCCATCAACCAGACAGGGAGTGAGGGAGTCACTGAAGCTTTCTTT. It translates to CAINQTGSEGVTEAFF.

This clone appeared a few times. This CDR3 is CSTRLADYNEQFF. The CDR3 region has the DNA TGCAGCACGCGACTAGCGGATTACAATGAGCAGTTCTTC. The rearrangement joins TRBV29-1 to TRBJ2-1; 9 bases are shared with TRBD2. J lost 4 bases, V lost 8 bases, and 6 bases had no gene match. The length of the CDR3 is 13 residues. CDR1 and CDR2 (germline): SQVTM, ANQGSEA.

The genes are TRBV7-9 and TRBJ1-2; 8 bases agree with TRBD1. Losses at the gene ends were 5 bases for V and 6 bases for J; bases not matched to a gene: 8. This CDR3 is built from 14 residues. Germline V gene sequence: CDR1 SEHNR, CDR2 FQNEAQ (reference sequence). CDR3: CASSPLKTGDGYTF. As DNA, the CDR3 is TGTGCCAGCAGCCCACTAAAGACAGGGGATGGCTACACCTTC.

The chain uses TRBV13 and TRBJ2-7, with TRBD2 matching over 8 bases. The germline V gene encodes CDR1 PRHDT and CDR2 FYEKMQ (reference sequence). This CDR3 has 12 residues. V gave up 8 bases and J gave up 5 bases; unmatched junction bases: 5. CDR3 DNA: TGTGCCAGCGGCTCGGGGGGGCACGAGCAGTACTTC. The encoded protein is CASGSGGHEQYF.

The chain combines TRBV7-6 with TRBJ1-3, with a weak D call TRBD1 (5 bases). The V gene's germline CDR1 is SGHVS and CDR2 FNYEAQ. Trimming shortened V by 5 bases and J by 6 bases, and 17 bases separated the two germline ends. The CDR3 length is 15 residues. CDR3 DNA sequence: TGTGCCAGCAGCCCTTACGGGGGATGGGAAAACACCATATATTTT. Residues: CASSPYGGWENTIYF.

The chain couples TRBV5-4 to TRBJ1-3; D is ambiguous. The germline V gene has CDR1 SGHNT and CDR2 YYREEE (reference sequence). V gave up 0 bases and J gave up 0 bases, with 7 bases separating them. This CDR3 comprises 15 residues. Written as DNA, the CDR3 is TGTGCCAGCAGCTTGGCGGGGAACTCTGGAAACACCATATATTTT. This sequence encodes CASSLAGNSGNTIYF.

The J gene is TRBJ2-7, the V gene TRBV28; 9 nucleotides align to TRBD1. The V gene end was trimmed by 6 bases and the J gene end by 6 bases; junction bases not matched to a gene: 9. The CDR3 totals 14 residues. Germline CDR1 is MDHEN and CDR2 is SYDVKM. The CDR3 spells CASRFGTGKSEQYF. The CDR3 DNA follows: TGTGCCAGCAGGTTCGGGACAGGGAAGAGCGAGCAGTACTTC. Full variable domain (rest looked up from reference TRBV28 and TRBJ2-7): DVKVTQSSRYLVKRTGEKVFLECVQDMDHENMFWYRQDPGLGLRLIYFSYDVKMKEKGDIPEGYSVSREKKERFSLILESASTNQTSMYLCASRFGTGKSEQYFGPGTRLTVT.

This clone was detected only once. The chain joins TRBV10-3 to TRBJ2-1; TRBD2 agrees at 10 bases. The CDR3 is 16 amino acids. Germline V gene sequence: CDR1 ENHRY, CDR2 SYGVKD. V trimming: 1 base; J trimming: 6 bases; junction bases outside the gene matches: 6. CDR3 sequence (DNA): TGTGCCATCAGTGAGTATCTAGCGGGAGCGAGCAATGAGCAGTTCTTC. It yields the protein CAISEYLAGASNEQFF.

V and J are TRBV4-1 and TRBJ2-6; D perhaps matches TRBD1 (6 bases). The CDR3 consists of 19 residues. CDR1 is MGHRA, CDR2 YSYEKL, per germline. Trimming left V 1 base short and J 0 bases short, with 16 bases between. CDR3 region: CASSQVFRTANSGANVLTF. In nucleotides, the CDR3 is TGCGCCAGCAGCCAAGTATTTAGGACAGCGAACTCTGGGGCCAACGTCCTGACTTTC.

On this clone: Other DNA sequences from this sample encode an identical CDR3 as well. This chain joins TRBV5-4 and TRBJ1-5; D remains unclear. CDR3 length: 13 amino acids. V gave up 0 bases and J gave up 4 bases, with 5 bases separating them. Per the germline V gene, CDR1 is SGHNT and CDR2 is YYREEE (reference sequence). CDR3 nucleotides: TGTGCCAGCAGCTTGGACCGGAATCAGCCCCAGCATTTT. Protein sequence: CASSLDRNQPQHF.

This clone has only one observation. The chain links TRBV28 to TRBJ2-7, with D perhaps TRBD1 (5 bases). V lost 4 bases and J lost 5, with 21 bases in between. Germline loops: CDR1 MDHEN, CDR2 SYDVKM. The CDR3 runs 16 residues. In nucleotides, the CDR3 is TGTGCCAGCAGTTCCCCAGGGCAGGACCTTCCCGACGAGCAGTACTTC. Residues: CASSSPGQDLPDEQYF.

The chain joins TRBV11-2 to TRBJ2-1, with 7 nucleotides matching TRBD2. In germline, CDR1 is SGHAT, CDR2 FQNNGV. Trimming took 1 base from V and 4 from J; bases not matched to a gene: 1. The CDR3 is made up of 14 amino acids. The DNA for the CDR3 is TGTGCCAGCAGCTTAGGGGGGGGATACAATGAGCAGTTCTTC. Translated: CASSLGGGYNEQFF.

V is TRBV19 and J is TRBJ1-5; 9 positions agree with TRBD1. The CDR3 extends over 15 amino acids. Unmatched junction bases numbered 9, after V lost 5 bases and J lost 7 bases. Germline CDR1 reads LNHDA; CDR2 reads SQIVND (reference sequence). CDR3 DNA: TGTGCCAGTAGTCCCGGAACAGGGGGCGAGCAGCCCCAGCATTTT. This sequence encodes CASSPGTGGEQPQHF.

This clone has only a few counts. V gene TRBV2 combines with J gene TRBJ2-1; tentatively, D is TRBD2 (5 bases). V shed 7 bases and J shed 10 bases, with 23 bases lying between them. This CDR3 is 15 amino acids long. Germline V lookup: CDR1 SNHLY, CDR2 FYNNEI. The CDR3, as DNA: TGTGCCAGCAACGGCAAGGGTGAGTCTTCGGGAGAGCAGTTCTTC. It codes for CASNGKGESSGEQFF. Together with reference TRBV2 and TRBJ2-1, the CDR3 gives the full variable domain: EPEVTQTPSHQVTQMGQEVILRCVPISNHLYFYWYRQILGQKVEFLVSFYNNEISEKSEIFDDQFSVERPDGSNFTLKIRSTKLEDSAMYFCASNGKGESSGEQFFGPGTRLTVL.

This clone was counted a single time. The rearrangement links TRBV27 to TRBJ1-1; D may be TRBD1 (6 bases). In germline, CDR1 is MNHEY, CDR2 SMNVEV (reference sequence). This CDR3 comprises 15 residues. V was shortened by 5 bases and J by 8 bases, with 21 bases between the two germline ends. DNA for the CDR3: TGTGCCAGCAGTCCCCCAGACAGGCGGTCTTCGGAAGCTTTCTTT. It translates to CASSPPDRRSSEAFF.

The DNA of the CDR3 is TGTGCCAGCAGCGTAGATTTCGGGGACAATGAGCAGTTCTTC. It is translated as CASSVDFGDNEQFF. This chain uses TRBV9 with TRBJ2-1; the D gene is possibly TRBD2 (5 bases). The germline CDR1 and CDR2 sequences are SGDLS and YYNGEE. The CDR3 length is 14 residues. Trimming took 0 bases from V and 5 from J, leaving 9 bases between them.